This T cell receptor beta chain originates from a study of blood T cell repertoires in COVID-19 (dated by TCRdb to about 2020). Notes on the research overall: The collaborator samples originated in the United States, Italy and Spain and spanned the acute and convalescent phases of COVID-19. The prospective study material was composed of cDNA or gDNA derived from T cells, B-cell-depleted T cells, or PBMCs. The dataset comprised deeply sampled blood TCRbeta repertoires from subjects exposed to, actively infected with, or recovered from COVID-19. The repertoires were released in a freely available public database intended as a resource for research on the immune response to SARS-CoV-2. Samples came from the ongoing ImmuneRACE study (first 160 participants) plus 1,254 subjects from 6 global collaborators. Sample metadata almost always included a de-identified subject ID, COVID-19 status, age in years and sex. Where available, HLA class I and class II types were obtained from metadata supplied by the sample provider rather than from assay-based typing. The study at large found these results: Clinical and demographic metadata were provided uncurated, with the amount varying by source and participant.

Enrolling through a virtual design, the prospective study's participants ranged in age from roughly 18 to 89 years and lived across around 25 United States geographic areas. In the prospective study, cohorts were assigned on the basis of participant-reported clinical history obtained from a screening survey and a study questionnaire. ImmuneRACE Cohort 3 recovered participants were defined by two consecutive negative NP/OP PCR tests, healthcare professional clearance, or symptom resolution. Mobile phlebotomists in the prospective study collected whole blood, serum and a nasopharyngeal or oropharyngeal swab from every participant. Over a roughly 2-month period, participants in the prospective study had the option of providing additional blood draws and questionnaires. Prospective study blood samples were shipped either frozen or at room temperature before DNA extraction. In the germline V gene, CDR1 corresponds to SGHTA and CDR2 to FQGTGA. Counted from cysteine to phenylalanine, this CDR3 has 13 amino acids. The DNA shown is the 39-base CDR3, in frame from base 1. V is clipped by 2 bases and J by 7 bases, and the sequence between their germline boundaries is 9 bases long.

A remark on this clone: The antigen it recognizes is unknown. No much larger clone is present one base from it, and per-base qualities are unavailable.

TCRbeta CDR3 regions were amplified from genomic DNA by means of the immunoSEQ Assay, a bias-controlled multiplex PCR. Under the source paper's analysis protocol: Within the assay, amplification of reference gene primers was used to estimate how many nucleated cells each sample contained. Sequence reads were collapsed and filtered to measure the absolute abundance of every unique TCRbeta CDR3 rearrangement. For each sample, productive Simpson clonality was calculated by taking the square root of Simpson's diversity index across productive rearrangements. Held by TCRdb, this immuneACCESS table contains in-frame sequences only and omits some clones. Under half of the omission traces to an unresolved V gene where checked; the cause of the rest is unknown. The V and J calls and clone size are taken from that table; D and trimming were inferred from the DNA. The table for this sample lists around 260,000 clones; approximately 85% of them were counted only once. The ten largest clonotypes hold approximately 4% of the sample.

The V and J segments used are TRBV7-3 and TRBJ2-1; the best D guess is TRBD1, with 6 bases matching. This receptor was identified in a woman between 25 and 40 years old who had recovered from COVID-19. Material: PBMCs or T cells enriched from blood (not recorded which). In nucleotide form, the sequence is TGTGCCAGCAGCTTAGGGGGCTGGAATGAGCAGTTCTTC. It specifies CASSLGGWNEQFF.